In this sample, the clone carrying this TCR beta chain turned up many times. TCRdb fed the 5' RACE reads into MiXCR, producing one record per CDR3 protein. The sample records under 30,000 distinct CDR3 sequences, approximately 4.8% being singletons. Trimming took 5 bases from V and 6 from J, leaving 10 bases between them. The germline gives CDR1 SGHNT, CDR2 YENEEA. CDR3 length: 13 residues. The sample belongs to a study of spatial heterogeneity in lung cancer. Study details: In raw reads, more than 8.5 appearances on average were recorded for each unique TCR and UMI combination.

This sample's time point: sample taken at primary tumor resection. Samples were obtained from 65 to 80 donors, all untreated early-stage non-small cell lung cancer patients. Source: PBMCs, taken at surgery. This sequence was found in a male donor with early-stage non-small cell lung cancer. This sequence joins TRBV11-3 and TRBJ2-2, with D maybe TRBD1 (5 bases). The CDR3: CASSLRQPGELFF. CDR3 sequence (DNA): TGTGCCAGCAGCCTAAGACAGCCCGGGGAGCTGTTTTTT. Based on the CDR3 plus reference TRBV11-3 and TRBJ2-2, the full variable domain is EAGVVQSPRYKIIEKKQPVAFWCNPISGHNTLYWYLQNLGQGPELLIRYENEEAVDDSQLPKDRFSAERLKGVDSTLKIQPAELGDSAVYLCASSLRQPGELFFGEGSRLTVL.